This T cell receptor (beta chain) is drawn from a study of post-analysis software for immune sequencing data. Findings of the study overall: Patients used four to six TRBV segments, including TRBV5-6, TRBV5-1 and TRBV20-1, more often than controls.

About this clonotype: Antigen specificity is unknown.

This CDR3 has 12 amino acids. The V gene end was trimmed by 8 bases and the J gene end by 10 bases; junction bases not matched to a gene: 10. Germline V lookup: CDR1 MGHDK, CDR2 SYGVNS. Unique molecular identifiers were carried by the TCR beta cDNA libraries. TCRdb re-called the PCR reads through MiXCR, storing one row per CDR3 protein. The sample lists about 770,000 distinct CDR3 sequences; roughly 46% were seen once. The sequenced sample consisted of blood. This TCR came from a girl aged 10-17 years with multiple sclerosis. V is TRBV25-1 and J is TRBJ1-2; 7 bases are a match to TRBD1. CDR3 coding DNA: TGTGCCAGCTGCCGGGACAGCACTTTCTACACCTTC. This translates into CASCRDSTFYTF.